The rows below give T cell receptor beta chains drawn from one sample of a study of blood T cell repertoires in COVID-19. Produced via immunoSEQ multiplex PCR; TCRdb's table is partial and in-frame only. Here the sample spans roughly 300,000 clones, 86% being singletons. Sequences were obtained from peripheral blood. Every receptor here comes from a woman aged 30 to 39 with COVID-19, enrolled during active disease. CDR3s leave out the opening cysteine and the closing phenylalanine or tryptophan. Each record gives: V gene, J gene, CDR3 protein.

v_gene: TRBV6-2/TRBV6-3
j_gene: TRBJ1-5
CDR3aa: ASSGGDTNQPQH

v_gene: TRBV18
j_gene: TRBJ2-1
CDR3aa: ASSPLAGGYNEQF

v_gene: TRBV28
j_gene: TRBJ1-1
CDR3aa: ASSPTGGGTEAF

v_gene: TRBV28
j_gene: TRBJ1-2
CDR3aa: ASSLYSRTTNYGYT

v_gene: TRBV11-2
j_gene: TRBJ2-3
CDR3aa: ASSSSWGTDHHTDTQY

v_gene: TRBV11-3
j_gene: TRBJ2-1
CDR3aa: ASSSGTSGGASVEQF

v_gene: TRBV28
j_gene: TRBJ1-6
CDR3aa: ASSLNSNNSPLH

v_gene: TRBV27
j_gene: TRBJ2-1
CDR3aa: ASSPTQLTGEQF

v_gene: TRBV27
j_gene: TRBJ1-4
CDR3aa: ASKTGTVGGEKLF

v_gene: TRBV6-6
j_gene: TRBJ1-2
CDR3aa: ASSPDRVYLNYGYT

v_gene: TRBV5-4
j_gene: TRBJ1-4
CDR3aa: ASSFGTENEKLF

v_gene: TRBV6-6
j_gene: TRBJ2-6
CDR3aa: ASSLDGISGANVLT

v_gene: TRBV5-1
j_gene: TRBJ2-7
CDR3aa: ASSLRTALDEQY

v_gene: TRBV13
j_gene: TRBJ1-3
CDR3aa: ASSLTQGNTIY

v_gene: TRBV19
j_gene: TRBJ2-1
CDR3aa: ASSLPGTSGVYNEQF

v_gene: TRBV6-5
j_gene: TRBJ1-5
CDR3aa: ASGTVHSNQPQH

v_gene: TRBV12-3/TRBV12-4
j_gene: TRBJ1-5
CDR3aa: ASSRQLTPQH

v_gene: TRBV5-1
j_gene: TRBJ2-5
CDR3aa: ASSPGSTQETQY

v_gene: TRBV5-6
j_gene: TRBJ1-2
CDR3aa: ASSLTAGGGYT

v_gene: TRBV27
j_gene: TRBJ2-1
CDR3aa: ASSLSVRYEQF

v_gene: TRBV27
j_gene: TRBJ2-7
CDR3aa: ASSLFRDYPYEQY

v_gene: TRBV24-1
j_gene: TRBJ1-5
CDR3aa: ATSGTGPSQPQH

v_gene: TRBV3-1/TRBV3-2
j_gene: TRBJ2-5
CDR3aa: ASSPFVGRREETQY

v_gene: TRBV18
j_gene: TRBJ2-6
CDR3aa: ASHPGTRGANVLT

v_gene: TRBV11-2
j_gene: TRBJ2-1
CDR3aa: ASSWTRGDYNEQF

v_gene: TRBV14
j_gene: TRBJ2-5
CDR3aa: ASSQDAYRETQY

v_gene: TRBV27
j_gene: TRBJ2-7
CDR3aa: ASSLSRGSGEQY

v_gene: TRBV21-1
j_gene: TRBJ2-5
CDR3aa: ASSHPGGRNRKTQY

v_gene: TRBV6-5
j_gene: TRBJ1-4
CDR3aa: ASTWGGRREKLF

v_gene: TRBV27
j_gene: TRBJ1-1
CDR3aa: ASSLPGNTEAF

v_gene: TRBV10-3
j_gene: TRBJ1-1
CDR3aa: AISEKRGLGGRDTEAF

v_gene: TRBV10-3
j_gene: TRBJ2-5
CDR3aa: AISPQGASQETQY

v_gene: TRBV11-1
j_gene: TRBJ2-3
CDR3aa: ASSLARAGTDTQY

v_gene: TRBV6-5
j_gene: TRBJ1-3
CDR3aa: ASRVQGTYGNTIY

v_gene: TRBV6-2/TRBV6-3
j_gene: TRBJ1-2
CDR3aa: ASSGTGNYGYT

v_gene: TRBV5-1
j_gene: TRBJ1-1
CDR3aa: ASSLGSSRVWQAF

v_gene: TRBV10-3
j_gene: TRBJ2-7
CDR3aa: AISVGGEQY

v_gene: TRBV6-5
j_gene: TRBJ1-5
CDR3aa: ASGQGRSNQPQH

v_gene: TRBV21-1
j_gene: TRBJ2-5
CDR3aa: AREPGQLNQETQY

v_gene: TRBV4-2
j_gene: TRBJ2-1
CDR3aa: ASSQKGTSGGIYNEQF

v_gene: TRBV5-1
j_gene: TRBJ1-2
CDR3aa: ASRQNHGTAYGYT

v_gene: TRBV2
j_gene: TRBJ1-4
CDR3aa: ASSRQGLNEKLF

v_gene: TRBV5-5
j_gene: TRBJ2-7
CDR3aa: ASSPGQVIRRSSWEQY

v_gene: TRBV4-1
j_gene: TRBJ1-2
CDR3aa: ASSQAFRENYGYT

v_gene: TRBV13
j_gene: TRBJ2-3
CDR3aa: ASSSPDRVFRDTQY

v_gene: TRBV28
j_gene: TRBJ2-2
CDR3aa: ASSLGAGELF

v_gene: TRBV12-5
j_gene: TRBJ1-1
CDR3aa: ASGSQMNTEAF

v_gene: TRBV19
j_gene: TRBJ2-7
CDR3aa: ASSITPGGYEQY

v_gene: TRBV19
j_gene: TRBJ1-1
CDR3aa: ASNQGAGTEAF

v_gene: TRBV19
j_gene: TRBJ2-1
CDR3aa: ASSSGDRGFREQF

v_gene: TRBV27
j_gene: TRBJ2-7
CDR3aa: ASSFGGVVYEQY

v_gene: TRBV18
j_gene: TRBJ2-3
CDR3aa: ASSPAGGRQDTQY

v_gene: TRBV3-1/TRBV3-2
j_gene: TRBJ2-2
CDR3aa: ASSQDSIWTGELF

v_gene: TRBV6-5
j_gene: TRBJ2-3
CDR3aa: ASTMGGTDTQY

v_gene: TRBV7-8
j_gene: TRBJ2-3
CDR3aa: ASSLVSFPTDTQY